This section outlines one T cell receptor (beta chain) sequence together with its context. The data were taken from a study of cytomegalovirus exposure and HLA in healthy donors. Study in general: Within an early data release were around 87 million unique TCRs drawn from HLA-typed donors.

Germline V gene sequence: CDR1 SGHDN, CDR2 FVKESK. This CDR3 comprises 16 residues. Trimming left V 0 bases short and J 9 bases short, with 20 bases between. This PCR relied on a set of 60 Vbeta primers and 13 Jbeta primers. Only in-frame clones appear in the TCRdb table, and some are missing; sequencing was by immunoSEQ multiplex PCR. This specimen shows some 70,000 clones; the ten leading clones hold about 5%. The sample was PBMCs. The clonotype originates from a man aged 40-49 years in good health and CMV-seronegative. This rearrangement joins TRBV14 to TRBJ1-1; no reliable D call. Here the CDR3 DNA reads TGTGCCAGCAGCCAAGAGCTTACGTGGGCAACGGGAAAAGCTTTCTTT. Translating it yields CASSQELTWATGKAFF.